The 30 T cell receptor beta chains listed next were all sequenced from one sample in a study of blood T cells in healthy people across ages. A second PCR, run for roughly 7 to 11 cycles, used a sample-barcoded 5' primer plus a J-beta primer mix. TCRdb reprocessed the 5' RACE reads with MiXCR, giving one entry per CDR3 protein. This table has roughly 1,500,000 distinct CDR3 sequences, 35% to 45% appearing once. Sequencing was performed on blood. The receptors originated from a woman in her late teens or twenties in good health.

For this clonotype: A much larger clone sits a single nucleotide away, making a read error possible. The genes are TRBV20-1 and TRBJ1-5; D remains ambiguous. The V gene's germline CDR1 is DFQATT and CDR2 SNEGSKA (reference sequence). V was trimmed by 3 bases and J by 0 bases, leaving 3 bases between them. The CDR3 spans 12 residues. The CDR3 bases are TGCAGTGCTAGGCATAGCAATCAGCCCCAGCATTTT. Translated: CSARHSNQPQHF.

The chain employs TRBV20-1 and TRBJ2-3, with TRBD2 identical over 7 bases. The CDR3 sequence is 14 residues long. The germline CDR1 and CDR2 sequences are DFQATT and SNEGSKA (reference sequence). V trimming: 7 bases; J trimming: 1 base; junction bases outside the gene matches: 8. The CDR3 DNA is TGCAGTGAAGCCTCCGCGGGGGGCACAGATACGCAGTATTTT. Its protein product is CSEASAGGTDTQYF.

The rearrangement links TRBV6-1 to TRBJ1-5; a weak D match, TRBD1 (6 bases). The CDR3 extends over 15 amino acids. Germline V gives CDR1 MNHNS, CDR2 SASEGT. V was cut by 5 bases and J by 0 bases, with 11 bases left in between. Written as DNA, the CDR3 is TGTGCCAGCAGTTGGACAGAAACTAGCAATCAGCCCCAGCATTTT. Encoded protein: CASSWTETSNQPQHF.

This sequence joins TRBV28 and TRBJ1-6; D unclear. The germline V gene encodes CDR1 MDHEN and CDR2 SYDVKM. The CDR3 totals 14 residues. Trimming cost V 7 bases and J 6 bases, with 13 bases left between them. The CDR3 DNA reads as TGTGCCAGCAAGAGGTCCCCTGGTAATTCACCCCTCCACTTT. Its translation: CASKRSPGNSPLHF.

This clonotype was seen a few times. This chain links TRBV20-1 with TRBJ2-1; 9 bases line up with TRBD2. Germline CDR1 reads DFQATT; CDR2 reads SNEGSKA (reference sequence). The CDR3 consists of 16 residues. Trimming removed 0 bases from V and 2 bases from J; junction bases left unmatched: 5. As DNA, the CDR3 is TGCAGTGCTAGAGATCGAATAGCGGGGGCCTACAATGAGCAGTTCTTC. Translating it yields CSARDRIAGAYNEQFF.

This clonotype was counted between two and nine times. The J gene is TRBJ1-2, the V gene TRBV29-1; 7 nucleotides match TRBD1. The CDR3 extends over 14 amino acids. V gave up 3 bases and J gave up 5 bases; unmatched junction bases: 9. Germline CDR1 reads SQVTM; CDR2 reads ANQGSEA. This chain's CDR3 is CSVDSGGGAYGYTF. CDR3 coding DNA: TGCAGCGTTGATTCAGGGGGGGGCGCTTATGGCTACACCTTC.

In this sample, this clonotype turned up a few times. CDR3 protein: CASWQGRMNTEAFF. The CDR3 DNA reads as TGTGCCAGCTGGCAGGGTAGGATGAACACTGAAGCTTTCTTT. The rearrangement uses TRBV6-6 and TRBJ1-1; the D gene is possibly TRBD1 (5 bases). CDR1 is MNHNY and CDR2 is SVGAGI in the germline V gene (reference sequence). This CDR3 has 14 residues. The germline V and J ends were trimmed by 8 bases and 0 bases, with 13 bases remaining between them.

CDR3 sequence reads: CASSPNLGGHTEAFF. In DNA form, the CDR3 reads TGTGCCAGCAGTCCCAACCTTGGGGGGCACACTGAAGCTTTCTTT. This chain joins TRBV27 and TRBJ1-1, with D tentatively TRBD1 (6 bases). There are 15 residues in the CDR3. The V and J ends lost 5 bases and 3 bases respectively, with 16 bases between them. The V gene's germline CDR1 is MNHEY and CDR2 SMNVEV (reference sequence).

CDR3 bases: TGTGCCATCAGTGAACGTCAGGGGGGCGGCTCGATGAACACTGAAGCTTTCTTT. This codes for CAISERQGGGSMNTEAFF. V gene TRBV10-3 combines with J gene TRBJ1-1; 7 nucleotides line up with TRBD1. Germline CDR1 ENHRY, CDR2 SYGVKD. The V gene end was trimmed by 3 bases and the J gene end by 0 bases; junction bases not matched to a gene: 13. There are 18 residues in the CDR3.

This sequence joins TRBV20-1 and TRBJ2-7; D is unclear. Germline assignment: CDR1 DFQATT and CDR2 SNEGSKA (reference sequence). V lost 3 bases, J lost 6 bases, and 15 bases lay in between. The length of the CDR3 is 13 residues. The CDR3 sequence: CSARKLTVGEQYF. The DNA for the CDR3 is TGCAGTGCTAGGAAATTAACGGTTGGCGAGCAGTACTTC.

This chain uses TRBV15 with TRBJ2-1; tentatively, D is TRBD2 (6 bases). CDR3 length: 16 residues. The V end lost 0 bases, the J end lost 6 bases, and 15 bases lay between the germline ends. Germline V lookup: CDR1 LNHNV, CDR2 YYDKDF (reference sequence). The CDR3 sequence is CATSRDAFWGGNEQFF. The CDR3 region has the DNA TGTGCCACCAGCAGAGATGCTTTTTGGGGAGGCAATGAGCAGTTCTTC.

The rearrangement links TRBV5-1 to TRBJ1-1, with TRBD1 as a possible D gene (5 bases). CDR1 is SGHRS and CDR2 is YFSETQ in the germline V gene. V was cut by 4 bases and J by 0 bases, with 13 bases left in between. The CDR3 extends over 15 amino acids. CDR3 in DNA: TGCGCCAGCAGCCCGCGGGGGGTGGTGAACACTGAAGCTTTCTTT. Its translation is CASSPRGVVNTEAFF.

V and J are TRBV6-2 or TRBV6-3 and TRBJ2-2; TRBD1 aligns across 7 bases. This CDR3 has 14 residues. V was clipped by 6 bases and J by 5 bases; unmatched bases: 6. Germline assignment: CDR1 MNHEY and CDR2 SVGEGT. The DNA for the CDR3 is TGTGCCAGCAGATGGGACAGTGTGACCGGGGAGCTGTTTTTT. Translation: CASRWDSVTGELFF.

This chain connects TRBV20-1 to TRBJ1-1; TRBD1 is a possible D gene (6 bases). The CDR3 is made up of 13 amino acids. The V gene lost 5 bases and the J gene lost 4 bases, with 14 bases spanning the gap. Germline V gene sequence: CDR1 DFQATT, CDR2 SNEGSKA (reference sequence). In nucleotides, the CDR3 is TGCAGTGCTCTGACAGGAGAGGCCACTGAAGCTTTCTTT. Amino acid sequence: CSALTGEATEAFF.

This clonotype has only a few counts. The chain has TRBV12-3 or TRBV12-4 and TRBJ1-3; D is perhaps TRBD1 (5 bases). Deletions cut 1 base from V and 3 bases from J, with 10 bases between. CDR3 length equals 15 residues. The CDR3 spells CASSLGGAGGNTIYF. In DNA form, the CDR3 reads TGTGCCAGCAGTTTAGGAGGGGCTGGTGGAAACACCATATATTTT.

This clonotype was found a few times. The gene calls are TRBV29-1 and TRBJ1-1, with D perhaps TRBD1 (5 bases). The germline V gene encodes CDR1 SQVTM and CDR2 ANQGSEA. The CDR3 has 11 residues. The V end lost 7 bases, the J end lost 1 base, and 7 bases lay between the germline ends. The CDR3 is CSGDRNTEAFF. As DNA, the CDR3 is TGCAGCGGTGACAGGAACACTGAAGCTTTCTTT.

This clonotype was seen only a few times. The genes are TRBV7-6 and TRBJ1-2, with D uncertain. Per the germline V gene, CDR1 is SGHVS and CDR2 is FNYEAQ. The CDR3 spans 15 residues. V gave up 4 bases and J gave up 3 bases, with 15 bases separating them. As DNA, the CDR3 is TGTGCCAGCAGCTCCCTCGACACCGCGGACTATGGCTACACCTTC. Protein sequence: CASSSLDTADYGYTF. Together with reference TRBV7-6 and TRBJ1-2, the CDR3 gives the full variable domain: GAGVSQSPRYKVTKRGQDVALRCDPISGHVSLYWYRQALGQGPEFLTYFNYEAQQDKSGLPNDRFSAERPEGSISTLTIQRTEQRDSAMYRCASSSLDTADYGYTFGSGTRLTVV.

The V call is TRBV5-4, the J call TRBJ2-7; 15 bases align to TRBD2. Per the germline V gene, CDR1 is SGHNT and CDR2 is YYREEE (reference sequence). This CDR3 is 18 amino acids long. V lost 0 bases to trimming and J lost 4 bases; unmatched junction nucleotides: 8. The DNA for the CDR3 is TGTGCCAGCAGCTTGGTTTTCGGGACTAGCGGGAGGTCATACGAGCAGTACTTC. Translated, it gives CASSLVFGTSGRSYEQYF.

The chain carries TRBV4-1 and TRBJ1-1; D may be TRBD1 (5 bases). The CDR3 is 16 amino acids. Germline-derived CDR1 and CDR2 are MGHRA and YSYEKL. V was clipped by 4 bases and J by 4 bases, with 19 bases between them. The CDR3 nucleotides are TGCGCCAGCAGCCGCTCGGGCGGGGGGACCCCCACTGAAGCTTTCTTT. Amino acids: CASSRSGGGTPTEAFF.

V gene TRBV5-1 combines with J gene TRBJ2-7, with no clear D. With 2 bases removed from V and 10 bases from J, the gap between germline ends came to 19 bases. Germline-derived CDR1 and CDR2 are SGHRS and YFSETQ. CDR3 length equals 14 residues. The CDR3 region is CASSLRADPPSQYF. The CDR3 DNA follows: TGCGCCAGCAGCTTAAGGGCAGACCCCCCGTCCCAGTACTTC. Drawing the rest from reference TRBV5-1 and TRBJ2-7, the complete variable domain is KAGVTQTPRYLIKTRGQQVTLSCSPISGHRSVSWYQQTPGQGLQFLFEYFSETQRNKGNFPGRFSGRQFSNSRSEMNVSTLELGDSALYLCASSLRADPPSQYFGPGTRLTVT.

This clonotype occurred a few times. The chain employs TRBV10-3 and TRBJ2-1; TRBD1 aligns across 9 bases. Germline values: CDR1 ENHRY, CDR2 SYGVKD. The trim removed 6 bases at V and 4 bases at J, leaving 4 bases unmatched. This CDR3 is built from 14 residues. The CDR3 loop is CAIRDRGGYNEQFF. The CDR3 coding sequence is TGTGCCATCAGGGACAGGGGTGGATACAATGAGCAGTTCTTC.

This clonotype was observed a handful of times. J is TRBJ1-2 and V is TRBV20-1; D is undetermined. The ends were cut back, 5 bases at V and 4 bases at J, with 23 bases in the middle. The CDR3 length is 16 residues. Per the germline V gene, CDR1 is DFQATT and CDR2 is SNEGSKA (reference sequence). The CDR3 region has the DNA TGCAGTGCTCTCTCATTAAGACAATCCATTGGCTATGGCTACACCTTC. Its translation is CSALSLRQSIGYGYTF.

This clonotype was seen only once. Written as DNA, the CDR3 is TGCGCCAGCAGCCTTAGGGGGGCGGGAGGTGACAATGAGCAGTACTTC. Translating gives CASSLRGAGGDNEQYF. The rearrangement uses TRBV4-1 and TRBJ2-5; 8 nucleotides align to TRBD2. The CDR3 runs to 16 residues. V was clipped by 4 bases and J by 11 bases; unmatched bases: 18. Germline V gene lookup returns CDR1 MGHRA and CDR2 YSYEKL.

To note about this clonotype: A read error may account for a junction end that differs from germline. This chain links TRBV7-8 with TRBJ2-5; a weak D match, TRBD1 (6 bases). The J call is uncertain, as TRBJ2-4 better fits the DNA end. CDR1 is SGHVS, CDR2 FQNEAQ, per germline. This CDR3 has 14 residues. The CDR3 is CAGSTRGNGNIQYF. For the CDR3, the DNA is TGTGCCGGCAGCACCAGGGGTAATGGGAACATTCAGTACTTC.

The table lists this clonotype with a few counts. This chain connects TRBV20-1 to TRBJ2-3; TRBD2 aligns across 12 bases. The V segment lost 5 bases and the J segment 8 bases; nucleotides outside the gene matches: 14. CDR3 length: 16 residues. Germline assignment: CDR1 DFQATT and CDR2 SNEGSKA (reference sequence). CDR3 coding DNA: TGCAGTGCTTTCCCCGACCTAGCGGGGGGGCCCCGTACGCAGTATTTT. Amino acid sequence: CSAFPDLAGGPRTQYF.

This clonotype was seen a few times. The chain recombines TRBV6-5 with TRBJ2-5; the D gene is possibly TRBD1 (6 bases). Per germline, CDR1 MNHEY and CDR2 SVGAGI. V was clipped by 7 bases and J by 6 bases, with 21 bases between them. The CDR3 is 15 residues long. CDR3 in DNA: TGTGCCAGCACTCCTACCGACAGGACGGAGCAGACCCAGTACTTC. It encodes CASTPTDRTEQTQYF.

CDR3 protein: CASSLPGNTGELFF. CDR3 bases: TGTGCCAGCAGTTTACCCGGGAACACCGGGGAGCTGTTTTTT. The rearrangement joins TRBV28 to TRBJ2-2; D call uncertain. Germline V gene data show CDR1 as MDHEN and CDR2 as SYDVKM. The V and J ends lost 2 bases and 1 base respectively, with 5 bases between them. The CDR3 is 14 residues long.

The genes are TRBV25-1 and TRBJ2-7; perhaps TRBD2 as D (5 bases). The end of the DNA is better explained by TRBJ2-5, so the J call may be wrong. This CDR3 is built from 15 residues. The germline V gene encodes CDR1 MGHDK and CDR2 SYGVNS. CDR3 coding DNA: TGTGCCAGCAGTGAGTACCAGCGGATACAAGAGACCCAGTACTTC. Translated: CASSEYQRIQETQYF.

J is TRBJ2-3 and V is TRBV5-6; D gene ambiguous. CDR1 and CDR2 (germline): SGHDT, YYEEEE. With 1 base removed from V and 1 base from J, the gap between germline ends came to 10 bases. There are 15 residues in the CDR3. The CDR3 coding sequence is TGTGCCAGCAGCTTGAGTCATGCAGGCACAGATACGCAGTATTTT. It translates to CASSLSHAGTDTQYF.

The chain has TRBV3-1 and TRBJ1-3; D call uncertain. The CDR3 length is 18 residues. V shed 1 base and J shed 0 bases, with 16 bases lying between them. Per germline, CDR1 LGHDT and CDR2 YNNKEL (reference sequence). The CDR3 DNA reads TGTGCCAGCAGCCAAGTTTCCCGAAGCCGGGGCTCTGGAAACACCATATATTTT. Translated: CASSQVSRSRGSGNTIYF.